This TCR beta chain was recovered during a study of identical twins. TCRdb re-derived calls from the 5' RACE reads in MiXCR, one entry per CDR3 protein. The table lists about 1.7 million distinct CDR3 sequences, 32% of them singletons. In every case, the donor was a healthy Caucasian. Notes on this clonotype: The antigen remains unidentified. Mismatch with germline at one junction end may stem from a read error.

General study findings and limits: Zero-insertion analyses might be partly confounded by invariant T cells like MAIT and iNKT. Abundant beta clonotypes from cord blood had fewer insertions, unlike memory repertoires, which showed none.

This CDR3 comprises 13 residues. Germline V CDR1 and CDR2: SQVTM, ANQGSEA. Sample: cord blood. The chain combines TRBV29-1 with TRBJ1-1, with D possibly TRBD1 on 6 matching bases. The TCR was taken from a newborn girl in good health. Here the CDR3 DNA reads TGCAGCGGAGGTCAGGGGCCGGGGACTGAAACTTTCTTT. Amino acids: CSGGQGPGTETFF.